These T cell receptor beta chains were read from a single sample in a study of blood T cell repertoires in COVID-19. The assay was immunoSEQ multiplex PCR, and TCRdb's table has in-frame clones only and misses some. The sample has nearly 300,000 clones; around 85% are singletons. The sample comprised peripheral blood. These receptors were obtained from a human donor with COVID-19, enrolled during active disease. The donor label of this sample is uncertain. The CDR3 runs from the conserved cysteine through the conserved F or W. D genes are given only for firm matches. Clone sizes are given selectively: once, few, many, or a class where the clone is expanded.

v_gene: TRBV19; d_gene: .; j_gene: TRBJ1-1; abundance: once; CDR3aa: CASSIGPQGQTEAFF; CDR3nt: TGTGCCAGTAGTATAGGTCCCCAGGGGCAGACTGAAGCTTTCTTT
v_gene: TRBV4-1; d_gene: .; j_gene: TRBJ1-5; abundance: .; CDR3aa: CASSQAPWTDSNQPQHF; CDR3nt: TGCGCCAGCAGCCAAGCCCCTTGGACAGATAGCAATCAGCCCCAGCATTTT
v_gene: TRBV5-1; d_gene: .; j_gene: TRBJ2-1; abundance: .; CDR3aa: CASSDGRANSYNEQFF; CDR3nt: TGCGCCAGCAGCGATGGGAGAGCGAATTCCTACAATGAGCAGTTCTTC
v_gene: TRBV30; d_gene: .; j_gene: TRBJ1-2; abundance: .; CDR3aa: CAWARGGSDGYTF; CDR3nt: TGTGCCTGGGCGAGGGGGGGCTCAGATGGCTACACCTTC
v_gene: TRBV29-1; d_gene: .; j_gene: TRBJ1-2; abundance: .; CDR3aa: CSGYLSGAPSF; CDR3nt: TGCAGCGGCTACCTGTCAGGGGCTCCCTCCTTC
v_gene: TRBV19; d_gene: TRBD1; j_gene: TRBJ1-1; abundance: .; CDR3aa: CASSILPGGNTEAFF; CDR3nt: TGTGCCAGTAGTATACTTCCAGGGGGGAACACTGAAGCTTTCTTT
v_gene: TRBV5-8; d_gene: TRBD1; j_gene: TRBJ2-1; abundance: .; CDR3aa: CASRPQDRGLYNEQFF; CDR3nt: TGTGCCAGCAGACCGCAGGACAGGGGGCTCTACAATGAGCAGTTCTTC
v_gene: TRBV19; d_gene: .; j_gene: TRBJ2-7; abundance: .; CDR3aa: CASSLPGASYEQYF; CDR3nt: TGTGCCAGTAGTCTTCCAGGGGCCTCCTACGAGCAGTACTTC
v_gene: TRBV4-3; d_gene: .; j_gene: TRBJ2-2; abundance: .; CDR3aa: CASSQDRVSPTGELFF; CDR3nt: TGCGCCAGCAGCCAAGATCGAGTTTCACCGACCGGGGAGCTGTTTTTT
v_gene: TRBV18; d_gene: .; j_gene: TRBJ2-2; abundance: .; CDR3aa: CASSPGGQATGELFF; CDR3nt: TGTGCCAGCTCACCCGGGGGTCAAGCCACCGGGGAGCTGTTTTTT
v_gene: TRBV2; d_gene: .; j_gene: TRBJ1-2; abundance: few; CDR3aa: CASRTDSRKGGYTF; CDR3nt: TGTGCCAGCAGAACGGACAGCAGAAAGGGAGGCTACACCTTC
v_gene: TRBV11-2; d_gene: .; j_gene: TRBJ2-7; abundance: many; CDR3aa: CASSLVGGNYEQYF; CDR3nt: TGTGCCAGCAGCTTGGTTGGCGGAAACTACGAGCAGTACTTC
v_gene: TRBV19; d_gene: TRBD2; j_gene: TRBJ2-6; abundance: once; CDR3aa: CASSKEPHSGGGSSGANVLTF; CDR3nt: TGTGCCAGTAGTAAAGAGCCCCACTCGGGAGGCGGCTCCTCTGGGGCCAACGTCCTGACTTTC
v_gene: TRBV7-2; d_gene: TRBD1; j_gene: TRBJ1-2; abundance: .; CDR3aa: CASSSRQGYGYTF; CDR3nt: TGTGCCAGCAGCTCACGACAGGGCTATGGCTACACCTTC